These 27 T cell receptor beta chains came from one sample sequenced in a study of T-cell memory formation after mild COVID-19. TCRdb called the 5' RACE reads again in MiXCR, with one record for every CDR3 protein. The data show 550,000 to 600,000 distinct CDR3 sequences, less than 25% seen once. What was sequenced was PBMCs or a T cell subset sorted from them (not recorded which). These receptors all come from an adult woman who had mild COVID-19 (a few samples of this study predate the infection). Cell type and time point are not known.

This rearrangement joins TRBV12-3 or TRBV12-4 to TRBJ1-2; possible D gene TRBD1, 5 bases. Trimming removed 4 bases from V and 4 bases from J, with 13 bases in between. The CDR3 covers 14 residues. CDR3 DNA sequence: TGTGCCAGCAGTTCTGCCGGGACGCCCTATGGCTACACCTTC. Its protein is CASSSAGTPYGYTF.

This chain connects TRBV2 to TRBJ1-2; D unresolved. Germline assignment: CDR1 SNHLY and CDR2 FYNNEI. The CDR3 consists of 14 residues. V was pared by 5 bases and J by 6 bases, with 16 bases between. As DNA, the CDR3 is TGTGCCAGCAGTTGGGCGCCGAGAATTAATGGCTACACCTTC. Protein product: CASSWAPRINGYTF. Together with reference TRBV2 and TRBJ1-2, the CDR3 gives the full variable domain: EPEVTQTPSHQVTQMGQEVILRCVPISNHLYFYWYRQILGQKVEFLVSFYNNEISEKSEIFDDQFSVERPDGSNFTLKIRSTKLEDSAMYFCASSWAPRINGYTFGSGTRLTVV.

The chain recombines TRBV5-5 with TRBJ1-5; 8 bases fit TRBD1. V lost 2 bases and J lost 4; bases outside the gene matches: 5. Germline CDR1 is SGHKS and CDR2 is YYEKEE (reference sequence). This CDR3 spans 15 amino acids. The CDR3 DNA reads TGTGCCAGCAGCTTACTGACAGGGGTAAATCAGCCCCAGCATTTT. Translated: CASSLLTGVNQPQHF.

This clonotype has more than one count but fewer than ten. The rearrangement uses TRBV7-2 and TRBJ2-3, with 7 bases identical to TRBD2. From germline, CDR1 is SGHTA and CDR2 FQGNSA. The V gene end was trimmed by 1 base and the J gene end by 3 bases; junction bases not matched to a gene: 4. There are 15 residues in the CDR3. CDR3 nucleotides: TGTGCCAGCAGCTTAGGGGGAGGGTGGACAGATACGCAGTATTTT. It encodes CASSLGGGWTDTQYF.

With regard to this clonotype: At one boundary the junction diverges from the germline segment, which might be a read error. The rearrangement joins TRBV12-3 or TRBV12-4 to TRBJ1-4; 7 bases agree with TRBD1. CDR3 length equals 17 residues. The CDR3 nucleotides read TGTGACAGCAGTTTAGATCCAGGGGGTTCAACTAATGAAAAACTGTTTTTT. Translation: CDSSLDPGGSTNEKLFF.

The chain couples TRBV10-3 to TRBJ1-4; possible D gene TRBD1, 6 bases. Trimming took off 6 bases at V and 5 bases at J, with 13 bases between the two ends. In germline, CDR1 is ENHRY, CDR2 SYGVKD. This CDR3 is 14 amino acids long. CDR3: CAIRKDSQNEKLFF. CDR3 bases: TGTGCCATCAGGAAGGACAGCCAGAATGAAAAACTGTTTTTT.

This clonotype turned up a few times. V is TRBV4-1 and J is TRBJ2-4, with a weak D call TRBD1 (5 bases). V was trimmed by 1 base and J by 5 bases, leaving 9 bases between them. The CDR3 has 14 residues. Germline V CDR1 and CDR2: MGHRA, YSYEKL. The DNA for the CDR3 is TGCGCCAGCAGCCAAGTACCGACAGAAAACATTCAGTACTTC. It specifies CASSQVPTENIQYF.

The V call is TRBV20-1, the J call TRBJ1-2; D might be TRBD1 (5 bases). The CDR3 has 13 amino acids. The V and J ends lost 1 base and 8 bases respectively, with 14 bases between them. CDR1 is DFQATT and CDR2 is SNEGSKA in the germline V gene (reference sequence). The CDR3 bases are TGCAGTGCTAGAGGGGGGGGGTCGGAAGGCTACACCTTC. It translates to CSARGGGSEGYTF.

This chain joins TRBV5-1 and TRBJ2-5; possibly TRBD1 for D (7 bases). The CDR3 runs to 14 residues. Looked up from germline, CDR1 is SGHRS and CDR2 is YFSETQ. V lost 7 bases, J lost 5 bases, and 18 bases lay in between. CDR3 in amino acids: CASAAGQPGETQYF. The DNA for the CDR3 is TGCGCCAGCGCCGCGGGACAGCCGGGGGAGACCCAGTACTTC. The full variable domain, with the rest looked up from reference TRBV5-1 and TRBJ2-5, is KAGVTQTPRYLIKTRGQQVTLSCSPISGHRSVSWYQQTPGQGLQFLFEYFSETQRNKGNFPGRFSGRQFSNSRSEMNVSTLELGDSALYLCASAAGQPGETQYFGPGTRLLVL.

The J gene is TRBJ1-4, the V gene TRBV5-5; D gene ambiguous. The CDR3 contains 15 residues. CDR1 and CDR2 from the germline V gene are SGHKS and YYEKEE (reference sequence). Trimming took off 0 bases at V and 5 bases at J, with 11 bases between the two ends. The CDR3 sequence: CASSLARLLNEKLFF. The CDR3 nucleotides are TGTGCCAGCAGCTTGGCGCGCCTTTTGAATGAAAAACTGTTTTTT.

This clonotype was found a few times. The CDR3 DNA sequence: TGTGCCAGCGCCGGGACGAAACCCTACGAGCAGTACTTC. Translating it yields CASAGTKPYEQYF. V is TRBV7-6 and J is TRBJ2-7; D tentatively fits TRBD1 or TRBD2 (5 bases each). Between the trimmed V and J ends, which lost 8 bases and 2 bases, there was a span of 13 bases. Germline CDR1 and CDR2: SGHVS and FNYEAQ. This CDR3 has 13 amino acids.

The chain uses TRBV24-1 and TRBJ2-1; 14 bases line up with TRBD2. V lost 11 bases and J lost 9; bases outside the gene matches: 8. From germline, CDR1 is KGHDR and CDR2 SFDVKD. The CDR3 is 14 amino acids. The CDR3 loop is CAIPGLAGEGEQFF. CDR3 nucleotides: TGTGCCATCCCGGGACTAGCGGGAGAAGGTGAGCAGTTCTTC.

This clonotype was seen a handful of times. The chain carries TRBV12-3 or TRBV12-4 and TRBJ2-2; TRBD2 might be the D (6 bases). The CDR3 runs 12 residues. The CDR3 DNA reads TGTGCTACTGGCGGGGACACCGGGGAGCTGTTTTTT. Translated, it gives CATGGDTGELFF.

The chain recombines TRBV24-1 with TRBJ1-5; 9 bases map to TRBD1. The CDR3 has 16 amino acids. Germline lookup yields CDR1 KGHDR and CDR2 SFDVKD. V lost 4 bases, J lost 4 bases, and 7 bases stayed unmatched. The CDR3 here is CATSDQGQGRNQPQHF. The DNA of the CDR3 is TGTGCCACCAGTGACCAGGGACAGGGAAGGAATCAGCCCCAGCATTTT.

V usage is TRBV24-1 and J usage is TRBJ1-5, with TRBD1 identical over 7 bases. Germline lookup yields CDR1 KGHDR and CDR2 SFDVKD. This CDR3 has 14 residues. V dropped 7 bases and J dropped 5; count of bases not matched to a gene: 7. This CDR3 is CATRSQGVDQPQHF. Written as DNA, the CDR3 is TGTGCCACCAGGAGTCAGGGGGTAGATCAGCCCCAGCATTTT.

This clonotype was detected only a few times. The gene calls are TRBV3-1 and TRBJ1-6; no clear D gene. CDR1 LGHDT and CDR2 YNNKEL come from the germline V gene (reference sequence). The CDR3 has 15 residues. Trimming stripped 1 base from V and 10 bases from J, with 14 bases between. As DNA, the CDR3 is TGTGCCAGCAGCCAAGGCTCCTGGGTCGGCTCACCCCTCCACTTT. Its translation is CASSQGSWVGSPLHF.

This clonotype was recorded many times. The chain couples TRBV5-1 to TRBJ2-5, with 7 bases lining up with TRBD1. Germline CDR1 is SGHRS and CDR2 is YFSETQ. This CDR3 has 14 residues. V was clipped by 4 bases and J by 5 bases; unmatched bases: 8. The CDR3 DNA reads as TGCGCCAGCAGCCCGGGACAGCCGGCGGAGACCCAGTACTTC. It specifies CASSPGQPAETQYF. Full variable domain (missing parts from reference TRBV5-1 and TRBJ2-5): KAGVTQTPRYLIKTRGQQVTLSCSPISGHRSVSWYQQTPGQGLQFLFEYFSETQRNKGNFPGRFSGRQFSNSRSEMNVSTLELGDSALYLCASSPGQPAETQYFGPGTRLLVL.

This clonotype was seen a few times. The chain combines TRBV5-1 with TRBJ2-7, with D possibly TRBD1 on 5 matching bases. This CDR3 contains 17 residues. The germline gives CDR1 SGHRS, CDR2 YFSETQ. Trimming shortened V by 4 bases and J by 0 bases, and 20 bases separated the two germline ends. The chain's CDR3 is CASSVNLTGSSSYEQYF. The CDR3 DNA sequence: TGCGCCAGCAGCGTAAACCTTACAGGTTCAAGCTCCTACGAGCAGTACTTC.

In its sample, this clonotype was seen a few times. This chain uses TRBV10-3 with TRBJ2-3, with D perhaps matching TRBD2 (6 bases). V lost 6 bases to trimming and J lost 2 bases, with 12 bases between them. This CDR3 contains 14 residues. The germline gives CDR1 ENHRY, CDR2 SYGVKD. This chain's CDR3 is CAISSGGPTDTQYF. In DNA, the CDR3 is TGTGCCATCAGCTCCGGGGGTCCCACAGATACGCAGTATTTT.

The V and J genes are TRBV2 and TRBJ2-7; D unresolved. V shed 3 bases and J shed 6 bases, with 12 bases lying between them. The CDR3 sequence is 13 residues long. Germline V gene sequence: CDR1 SNHLY, CDR2 FYNNEI. CDR3: CASSDVRASEQYF. CDR3 in DNA: TGTGCCAGCAGTGACGTTAGGGCGTCCGAGCAGTACTTC.

The table lists this clonotype with a few counts. The V call is TRBV7-2, the J call TRBJ1-2; 10 nucleotides agree with TRBD1. Trimming cost V 4 bases and J 7 bases; bases outside gene matches: 6. Germline assignment: CDR1 SGHTA and CDR2 FQGNSA. The CDR3 loop spans 14 amino acids. The CDR3 sequence is CASSSDRGLGGYTF. DNA of the CDR3: TGTGCCAGCAGCTCAGACAGGGGGCTCGGTGGCTACACCTTC.

A few counts support this clonotype. The V and J genes are TRBV3-1 and TRBJ1-1; D not resolved. V gave up 0 bases and J gave up 0 bases, with 8 bases separating them. The CDR3 totals 15 residues. Germline V gives CDR1 LGHDT, CDR2 YNNKEL (reference sequence). In DNA, the CDR3 is TGTGCCAGCAGCCAAGATGAGATATTGAACACTGAAGCTTTCTTT. It translates to CASSQDEILNTEAFF.

This clonotype came up a few times. The chain recombines TRBV6-5 with TRBJ1-2; D not certain. The CDR3 is made up of 14 amino acids. Germline assignment: CDR1 MNHEY and CDR2 SVGAGI. V gave up 0 bases and J gave up 4 bases, with 9 bases separating them. The CDR3 spells CASSYSTGRYGYTF. The CDR3 region has the DNA TGTGCCAGCAGTTACTCGACCGGGCGCTATGGCTACACCTTC.

Only a few counts were recorded for this clonotype. The rearrangement links TRBV5-1 to TRBJ2-2; TRBD1 matches at 8 bases. Germline V lookup: CDR1 SGHRS, CDR2 YFSETQ. Trimming took 4 bases from V and 4 from J; bases not matched to a gene: 9. The length of the CDR3 is 16 residues. CDR3 DNA: TGCGCCAGCAGCCCCTATACAGGGGGAGGCACCGGGGAGCTGTTTTTT. Amino acid sequence: CASSPYTGGGTGELFF.

In this sample, this clonotype turned up a few times. The V and J genes are TRBV4-3 and TRBJ2-1; TRBD1 matches at 8 bases. Germline V lookup: CDR1 LGHNA, CDR2 YSLEER. The CDR3 totals 16 residues. J was trimmed by 1 base and V by 2 bases; bases with no gene match: 4. The DNA of the CDR3 is TGCGCCAGCAGCCAAACAGGACAGGGATCCTACAATGAGCAGTTCTTC. Protein sequence: CASSQTGQGSYNEQFF.

The rearrangement links TRBV6-5 to TRBJ1-4; TRBD1 matches at 11 bases. The CDR3 sequence is 16 residues long. From germline, CDR1 is MNHEY and CDR2 SVGAGI. Unmatched junction bases numbered 7, after V lost 6 bases and J lost 4 bases. CDR3 DNA: TGTGCCAGCAGCCCACGGACAGGGGGCTTTAATGAAAAACTGTTTTTT. Its protein is CASSPRTGGFNEKLFF.

In this sample, this clonotype turned up once. The chain carries TRBV2 and TRBJ1-2; 10 bases are a match to TRBD1. The CDR3 is 15 residues long. V was clipped by 2 bases and J by 6 bases; unmatched bases: 6. CDR1 and CDR2 from the germline V gene are SNHLY and FYNNEI. CDR3 sequence (DNA): TGTGCCAGCAGTGAAAGCACGACAGGGGGCAATGGCTACACCTTC. It codes for CASSESTTGGNGYTF.